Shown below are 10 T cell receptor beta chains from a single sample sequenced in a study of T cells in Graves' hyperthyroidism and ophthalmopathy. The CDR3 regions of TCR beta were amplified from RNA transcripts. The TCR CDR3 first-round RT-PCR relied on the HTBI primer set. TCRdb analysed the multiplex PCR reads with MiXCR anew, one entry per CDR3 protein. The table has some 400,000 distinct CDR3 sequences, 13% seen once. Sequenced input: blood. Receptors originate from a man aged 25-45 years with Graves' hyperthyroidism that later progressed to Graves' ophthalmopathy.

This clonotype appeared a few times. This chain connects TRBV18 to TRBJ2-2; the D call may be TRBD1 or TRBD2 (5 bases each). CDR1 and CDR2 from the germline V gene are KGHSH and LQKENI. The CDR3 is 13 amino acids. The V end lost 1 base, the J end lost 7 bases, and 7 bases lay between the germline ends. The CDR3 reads CASSPLRGGELFF. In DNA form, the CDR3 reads TGTGCCAGCTCACCACTGAGGGGCGGGGAGCTGTTTTTT.

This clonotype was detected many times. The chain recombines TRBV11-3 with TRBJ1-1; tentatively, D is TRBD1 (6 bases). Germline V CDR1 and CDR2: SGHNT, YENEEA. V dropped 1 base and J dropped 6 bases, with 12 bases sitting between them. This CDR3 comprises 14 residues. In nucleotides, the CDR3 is TGTGCCAGCAGCTTAGGACAGGTCCTGTCTGAAGCTTTCTTT. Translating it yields CASSLGQVLSEAFF.

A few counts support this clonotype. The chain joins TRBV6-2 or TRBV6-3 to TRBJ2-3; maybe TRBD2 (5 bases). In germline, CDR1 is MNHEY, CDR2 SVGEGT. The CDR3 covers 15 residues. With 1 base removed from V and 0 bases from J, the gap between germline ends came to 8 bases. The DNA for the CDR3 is TGTGCCAGCAGTTACTGGCGGGCTAGCACAGATACGCAGTATTTT. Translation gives CASSYWRASTDTQYF.

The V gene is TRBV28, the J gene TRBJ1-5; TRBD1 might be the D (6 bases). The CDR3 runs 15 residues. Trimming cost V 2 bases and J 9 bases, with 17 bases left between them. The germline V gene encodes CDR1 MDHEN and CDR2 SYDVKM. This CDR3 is CASSLPGELLWPQHF. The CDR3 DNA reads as TGTGCCAGCAGTTTACCAGGGGAACTTTTGTGGCCCCAGCATTTT.

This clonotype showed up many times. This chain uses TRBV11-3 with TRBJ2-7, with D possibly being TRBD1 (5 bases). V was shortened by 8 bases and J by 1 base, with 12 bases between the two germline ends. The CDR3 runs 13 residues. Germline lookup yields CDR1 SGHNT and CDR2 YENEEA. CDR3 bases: TGTGCCAGCGAAAGGACAACTTCCTACGAGCAGTACTTC. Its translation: CASERTTSYEQYF.

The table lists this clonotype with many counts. DNA of the CDR3: TGTGCCAGCCGCGGGGGCTCCACAGATACGCAGTATTTT. Translation gives CASRGGSTDTQYF. The chain carries TRBV12-3 or TRBV12-4 and TRBJ2-3; weak D call: TRBD2 (7 bases). CDR3 length: 13 residues. The V and J ends lost 8 bases and 2 bases respectively, with 11 bases between them.

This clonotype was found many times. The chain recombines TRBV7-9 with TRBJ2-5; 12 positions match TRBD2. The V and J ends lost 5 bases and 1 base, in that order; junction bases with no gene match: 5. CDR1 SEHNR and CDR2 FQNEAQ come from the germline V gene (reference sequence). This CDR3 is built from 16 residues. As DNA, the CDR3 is TGTGCCAGCAGCCATACTAGCGGGGGGACCCAAGAGACCCAGTACTTC. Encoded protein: CASSHTSGGTQETQYF.

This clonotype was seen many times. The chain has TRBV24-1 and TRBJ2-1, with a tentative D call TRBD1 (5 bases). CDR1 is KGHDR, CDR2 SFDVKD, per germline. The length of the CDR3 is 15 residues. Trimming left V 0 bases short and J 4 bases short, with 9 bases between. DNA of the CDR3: TGTGCCACCAGTGATTTGGTGGGGCCATACAATGAGCAGTTCTTC. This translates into CATSDLVGPYNEQFF.

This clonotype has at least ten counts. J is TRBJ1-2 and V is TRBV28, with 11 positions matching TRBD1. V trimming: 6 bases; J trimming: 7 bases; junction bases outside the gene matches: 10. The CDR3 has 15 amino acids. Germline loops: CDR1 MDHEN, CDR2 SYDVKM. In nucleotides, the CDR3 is TGTGCCAGCAGAAGTGTTGGACAGGGGGCTATTGGCTACACCTTC. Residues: CASRSVGQGAIGYTF.

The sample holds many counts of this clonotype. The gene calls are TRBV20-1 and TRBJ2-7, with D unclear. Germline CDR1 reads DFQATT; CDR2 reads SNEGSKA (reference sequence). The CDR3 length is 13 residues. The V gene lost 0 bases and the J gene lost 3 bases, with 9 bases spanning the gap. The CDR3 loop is CSAREGSRYEQYF. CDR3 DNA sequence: TGCAGTGCTAGAGAAGGGTCCCGCTACGAGCAGTACTTC.